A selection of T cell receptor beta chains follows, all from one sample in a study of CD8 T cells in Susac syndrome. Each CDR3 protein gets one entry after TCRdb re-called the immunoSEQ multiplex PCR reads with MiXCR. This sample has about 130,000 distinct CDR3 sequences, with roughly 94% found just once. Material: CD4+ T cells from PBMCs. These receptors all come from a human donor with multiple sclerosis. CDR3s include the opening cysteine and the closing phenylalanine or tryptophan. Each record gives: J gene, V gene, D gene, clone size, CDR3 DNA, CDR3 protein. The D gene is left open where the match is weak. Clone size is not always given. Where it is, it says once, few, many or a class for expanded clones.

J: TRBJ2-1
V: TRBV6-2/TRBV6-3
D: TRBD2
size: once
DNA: TGTGCCAGCAGCCGCCTGGCTAGCGGGGGAAGGAATGAGCAGTTCTTC
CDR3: CASSRLASGGRNEQFF

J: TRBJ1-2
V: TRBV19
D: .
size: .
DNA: TGTGCCAGTAGTATCAGGCAAGCTAACTATGGCTACACCTTC
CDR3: CASSIRQANYGYTF

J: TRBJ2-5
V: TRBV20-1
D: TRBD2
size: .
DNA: TGCAGTGCTAGAGTCCTAGCGGGGGGGCCGTTGGAGACCCAGTACTTC
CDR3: CSARVLAGGPLETQYF

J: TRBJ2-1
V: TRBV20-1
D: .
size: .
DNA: TGCAGTGCTAGGTGGGGGGGGCTCCGCTACAATGAGCAGTTCTTC
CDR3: CSARWGGLRYNEQFF

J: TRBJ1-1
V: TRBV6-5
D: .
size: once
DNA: TGTGCCAGCAGTCACGAGGGACCGAACACTGAAGCTTTCTTT
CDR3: CASSHEGPNTEAFF

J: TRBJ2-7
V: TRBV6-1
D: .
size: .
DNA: TGTGCCAGCAGCCCCCCCGGGACTTTTATCTCCTACGAGCAGTACTTC
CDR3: CASSPPGTFISYEQYF

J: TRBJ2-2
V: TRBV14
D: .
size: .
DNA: TGTGCCAGCAGCCAAGATGGAAGCACCGGGGAGCTGTTTTTT
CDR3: CASSQDGSTGELFF

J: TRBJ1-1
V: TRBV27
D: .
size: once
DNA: TGTGCCAGTAAGCCGGGACAAATAAACACTGAAGCTTTCTTT
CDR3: CASKPGQINTEAFF

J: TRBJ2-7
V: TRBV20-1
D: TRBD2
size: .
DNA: TGCAGTGCTAGACTAGCGGGTGTCTACGAGCAGTACTTC
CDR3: CSARLAGVYEQYF

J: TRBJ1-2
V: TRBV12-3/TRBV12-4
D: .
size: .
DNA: TGTGCCAGCAGTTTACGGCAGTATGCGGGCACCTTC
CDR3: CASSLRQYAGTF

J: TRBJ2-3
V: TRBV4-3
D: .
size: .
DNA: TGCGCCAGCAGCCAAGGCGGAGGCTTTGGCACAGATACGCAGTATTTT
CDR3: CASSQGGGFGTDTQYF

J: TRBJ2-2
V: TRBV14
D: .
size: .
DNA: TGTGCCAGCAGCCAAGATCTGATTCGAACAGGGGAGCTGTTTTTT
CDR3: CASSQDLIRTGELFF

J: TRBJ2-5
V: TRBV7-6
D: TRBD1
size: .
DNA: TGTGCCAGCAGCTGGACAGGAACTCTTACCCCAGAGACCCAGTACTTC
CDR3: CASSWTGTLTPETQYF

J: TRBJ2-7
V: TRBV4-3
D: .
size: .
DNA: TGCGCCAGCAGCCAAGAAGGACTTCCCGCCTACGAGCAGTACTTC
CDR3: CASSQEGLPAYEQYF

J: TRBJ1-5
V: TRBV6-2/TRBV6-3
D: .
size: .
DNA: TGTGCCAGCAGTTACTCGATCGGACAAGCGGGTCAGCCCCAGCATTTT
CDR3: CASSYSIGQAGQPQHF

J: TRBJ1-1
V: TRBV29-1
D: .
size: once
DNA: TGCAGCGTTGCTAGGGCGGAAAACACTGAAGCTTTCTTT
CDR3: CSVARAENTEAFF

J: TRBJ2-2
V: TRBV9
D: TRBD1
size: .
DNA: TGTGCCAGCAGCGTAGGGACAGGGCTAAACACCGGGGAGCTGTTTTTT
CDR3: CASSVGTGLNTGELFF

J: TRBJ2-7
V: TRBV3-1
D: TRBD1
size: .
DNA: TGTGCCAGCAGCCAAGGGACAGGGACCTACGAGCAGTACTTC
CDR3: CASSQGTGTYEQYF

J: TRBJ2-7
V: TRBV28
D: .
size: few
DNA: TGTGCCAGCAGTTTTCGGGACGAGCAGTACTTC
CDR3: CASSFRDEQYF

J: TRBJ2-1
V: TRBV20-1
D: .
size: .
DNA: TGCAGTGCTAGAGACCCCGCCAGGGGGGGCAATGAGCAGTTCTTC
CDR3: CSARDPARGGNEQFF

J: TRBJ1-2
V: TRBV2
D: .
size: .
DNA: TGTGCCAGCAGGGGGGTCGAGGGCTATGGCTACACCTTC
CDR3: CASRGVEGYGYTF

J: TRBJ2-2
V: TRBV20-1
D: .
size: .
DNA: TGCAGTGCTAGTGTCCCTCACACCGGGGAGCTGTTTTTT
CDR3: CSASVPHTGELFF

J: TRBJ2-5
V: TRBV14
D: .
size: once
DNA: TGTGCCAGCAGCCAAGGACTAGGCAAGACCCAGTACTTC
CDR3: CASSQGLGKTQYF

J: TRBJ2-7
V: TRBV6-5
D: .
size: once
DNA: TGTGCCAGCAGTTACTCGGCACCTCGAGTCTACGAGCAGTACTTC
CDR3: CASSYSAPRVYEQYF

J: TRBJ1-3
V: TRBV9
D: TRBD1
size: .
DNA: TGTGCCAGCAGCGACTGGGCAGGGGGCGGAAACACCATATATTTT
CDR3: CASSDWAGGGNTIYF

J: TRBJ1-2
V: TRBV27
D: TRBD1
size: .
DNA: TGTGCCAGCAGGCGACAGGGGACCGGCTATGGCTACACCTTC
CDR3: CASRRQGTGYGYTF

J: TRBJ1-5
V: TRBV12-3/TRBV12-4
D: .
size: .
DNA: TGTGCCAGCAGTTTAGTGTCCCCGGGCGGGCAGCCCCAGCATTTT
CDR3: CASSLVSPGGQPQHF

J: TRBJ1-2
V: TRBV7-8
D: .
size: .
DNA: TGTGCCAGCAGCTTAGAACCCTCCCTAGGCTACACCTTC
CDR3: CASSLEPSLGYTF

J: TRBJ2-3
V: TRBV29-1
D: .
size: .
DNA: TGCAGCGGCGCGCCCAGCCCTACAACAGATACGCAGTATTTT
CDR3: CSGAPSPTTDTQYF

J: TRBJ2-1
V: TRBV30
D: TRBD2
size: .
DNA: TGTGCCTGGGCCGGACTAGCGGGGAACAATGAGCAGTTCTTC
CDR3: CAWAGLAGNNEQFF

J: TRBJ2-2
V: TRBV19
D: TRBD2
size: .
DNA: TGTGCCAGTAGCCCTCGGGGGGAGAACACCGGGGAGCTGTTTTTT
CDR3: CASSPRGENTGELFF

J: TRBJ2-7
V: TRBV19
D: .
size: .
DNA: TGTGCCAGTAGGGGAAACAGGGACTCCTACGAGCAGTACTTC
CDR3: CASRGNRDSYEQYF

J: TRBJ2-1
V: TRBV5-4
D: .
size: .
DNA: TGTGCCAGCAGCCTAGGACAAGGGGCCTACAATGAGCAGTTCTTC
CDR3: CASSLGQGAYNEQFF

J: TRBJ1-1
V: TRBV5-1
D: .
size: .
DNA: TGCGCCAGCAGCCAGAATACTGGACAGATGAACACTGAAGCTTTCTTT
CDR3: CASSQNTGQMNTEAFF

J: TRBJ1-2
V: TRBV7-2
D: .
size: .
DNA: TGTGCCAGCAGTTTTGGAACACAGGGTAATGGCTACACCTTC
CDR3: CASSFGTQGNGYTF

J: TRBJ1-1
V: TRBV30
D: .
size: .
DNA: TGTGCCTGGAGCTGGAGTAACACTGAAGCTTTCTTT
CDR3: CAWSWSNTEAFF

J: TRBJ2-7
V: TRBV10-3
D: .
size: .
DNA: TGTGCCATCAGTGAAGGCCCCCCCTTTTACGAGCAGTACTTC
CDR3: CAISEGPPFYEQYF

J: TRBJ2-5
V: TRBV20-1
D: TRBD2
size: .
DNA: TGCAGTGCTAGGCGGGGGAGGGAAGAGACCCAGTACTTC
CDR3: CSARRGREETQYF

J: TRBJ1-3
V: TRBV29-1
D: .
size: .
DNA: TGCAGCGTTGAGAGGGGACCGAACACCATATATTTT
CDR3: CSVERGPNTIYF

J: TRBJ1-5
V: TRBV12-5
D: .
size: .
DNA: TGTGCTAGTGGTTTGGAGGAGAGACAGCCCCAGCATTTT
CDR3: CASGLEERQPQHF